This T cell receptor beta chain was identified in a study of blood T cells in healthy people across ages. Points from the study as a whole: Roughly linear declines in TCR beta diversity per million T cells occurred with age.

Germline lookup yields CDR1 SGHRS and CDR2 YFSETQ. The length of the CDR3 is 15 residues. V lost 4 bases to trimming and J lost 4 bases, with 17 bases between them. Per-sample PBMC isolation yielded at least 6.5 million cells. Total RNA was isolated from each sample in quantities of at least 6 micrograms. This clonotype appeared a few times. Its matching antigen is unknown. Combining a sample-barcoded 5' primer with a J-beta primer mix, a second PCR ran for about 7 to 11 cycles. TCRdb independently ran MiXCR on the 5' RACE reads; one entry per CDR3 protein. The sample consists of about 720,000 distinct CDR3 sequences, about 24% of them appearing once.

Material: blood. The J gene is TRBJ1-1, the V gene TRBV5-1, with D unresolved. The clonotype comes from a man aged 70 or older in good health. Here the CDR3 reads CASSPSRLLGTEAFF. DNA for the CDR3: TGCGCCAGCAGCCCCTCGCGCCTCCTTGGCACTGAAGCTTTCTTT.